These 23 T cell receptor beta chains share one sample of origin, sequenced in a study of early T cells in non-severe SARS-CoV-2 infection. From the 5' RACE reads, TCRdb called clonotypes with MiXCR, one entry per CDR3 protein. The data show approximately 100,000 distinct CDR3 sequences, approximately 15% seen once. Input material: whole blood. All receptors derive from an adult who was a healthcare worker with PCR-confirmed SARS-CoV-2 infection or an uninfected control (not recorded which).

The chain combines TRBV28 with TRBJ2-2; D remains ambiguous. This CDR3 spans 13 amino acids. Per germline, CDR1 MDHEN and CDR2 SYDVKM. The V end lost 7 bases, the J end lost 0 bases, and 6 bases lay between the germline ends. The CDR3 here is CASTVPNTGELFF. The CDR3 DNA is TGTGCCAGCACCGTACCGAACACCGGGGAGCTGTTTTTT.

This clonotype was counted ten times or more. The V call is TRBV3-1, the J call TRBJ1-4; D remains unclear. This CDR3 is 13 amino acids long. Germline CDR1 reads LGHDT; CDR2 reads YNNKEL (reference sequence). V shed 5 bases and J shed 10 bases, with 14 bases lying between them. The CDR3 region is CASSEGRLGKLFF. The CDR3 DNA reads TGTGCCAGCAGCGAGGGCCGACTAGGAAAACTGTTTTTT.

The V call is TRBV3-1, the J call TRBJ1-2; D unresolved. Germline V gene sequence: CDR1 LGHDT, CDR2 YNNKEL (reference sequence). This CDR3 comprises 15 residues. With 4 bases removed from V and 0 bases from J, the gap between germline ends came to 12 bases. The CDR3 coding sequence is TGTGCCAGCAGCCCGGGCCATGTACCTAACTATGGCTACACCTTC. It yields the protein CASSPGHVPNYGYTF.

The CDR3 coding sequence is TGTGCCAGCAGCTTCCCGGGGGCTCCCAACACAGATACGCAGTATTTT. It translates to CASSFPGAPNTDTQYF. The chain employs TRBV7-6 and TRBJ2-3; perhaps D is TRBD1 or TRBD2 (6 bases each). Per the germline V gene, CDR1 is SGHVS and CDR2 is FNYEAQ. The CDR3 has 16 residues. The ends were cut back, 3 bases at V and 2 bases at J, with 15 bases in the middle.

This clonotype was seen ten or more times. The genes are TRBV25-1 and TRBJ2-5; maybe TRBD1 (6 bases). Germline V gene data show CDR1 as MGHDK and CDR2 as SYGVNS. CDR3 length: 17 residues. The ends were cut back, 3 bases at V and 1 base at J, with 18 bases in the middle. CDR3 sequence (DNA): TGTGCCAGCAGTGACGTCCCACAGGGATGGGGCCAAGAGACCCAGTACTTC. It is translated as CASSDVPQGWGQETQYF.

The rearrangement uses TRBV28 and TRBJ2-7; D is unclear. Trimming removed 5 bases at V and 2 bases at J, with 13 bases between. CDR3 size: 14 residues. Germline-derived CDR1 and CDR2 are MDHEN and SYDVKM. The CDR3 region has the DNA TGTGCCAGCAGTACCCCCCGGCGGACCTACGAGCAGTACTTC. It encodes CASSTPRRTYEQYF.

The chain is built from TRBV10-2 and TRBJ2-7; D ambiguous. V lost 6 bases, J lost 3 bases, and 6 bases lay in between. CDR1 WSHSY and CDR2 SAAADI come from the germline V gene. CDR3 length equals 11 residues. The chain's CDR3 is CASRDYYEQYF. The CDR3 region has the DNA TGCGCCAGCAGAGATTACTACGAGCAGTACTTC.

This clonotype was seen more than once but under ten times. The chain recombines TRBV5-1 with TRBJ1-2; a weak D match, TRBD1 (5 bases). The V gene lost 0 bases and the J gene lost 0 bases, with 12 bases spanning the gap. CDR1 is SGHRS and CDR2 is YFSETQ in the germline V gene. The CDR3 loop spans 16 amino acids. CDR3 sequence: CASSLEGKLANYGYTF. CDR3 nucleotides: TGCGCCAGCAGCTTGGAGGGGAAGTTAGCTAACTATGGCTACACCTTC.

This clonotype was recorded a few times. This chain uses TRBV28 with TRBJ1-5, with unresolved D. V lost 10 bases, J lost 1 base, and 5 bases lay in between. CDR3 length: 11 residues. Germline CDR1 reads MDHEN; CDR2 reads SYDVKM. The CDR3 bases are TGTGCCACGCAGAGCAATCAGCCCCAGCATTTT. This gives the protein CATQSNQPQHF.

A few counts support this clonotype. The chain uses TRBV18 and TRBJ2-1; maybe TRBD2 (6 bases). In germline, CDR1 is KGHSH, CDR2 LQKENI. The V and J ends lost 3 bases and 5 bases respectively, with 14 bases between them. The CDR3 runs 15 residues. For the CDR3, the DNA is TGTGCCAGCTCACCTCGGGGAGGAGGACACAATGAGCAGTTCTTC. Translation: CASSPRGGGHNEQFF.

At least ten counts were recorded for this clonotype. The rearrangement joins TRBV29-1 to TRBJ1-5; TRBD1 might be the D (5 bases). The CDR3 contains 14 residues. Per the germline V gene, CDR1 is SQVTM and CDR2 is ANQGSEA. V gave up 5 bases and J gave up 1 base, with 12 bases separating them. This chain's CDR3 is CSVILGRSNQPQHF. In nucleotides, the CDR3 is TGCAGCGTTATCTTGGGACGGAGCAATCAGCCCCAGCATTTT. The full variable domain, in which reference TRBV29-1 and TRBJ1-5 provide the parts outside the CDR3, is SAVISQKPSRDICQRGTSLTIQCQVDSQVTMMFWYRQQPGQSLTLIATANQGSEATYESGFVIDKFPISRPNLTFSTLTVSNMSPEDSSIYLCSVILGRSNQPQHFGDGTRLSIL.

The chain couples TRBV7-3 to TRBJ2-3; 10 bases map to TRBD2. In germline, CDR1 is SGHTA, CDR2 FQGTGA. V lost 5 bases, J lost 7 bases, and 9 bases stayed unmatched. The CDR3 runs 15 residues. The CDR3 reads CASSPSLAGLNTQYF. The CDR3 region has the DNA TGTGCCAGCAGCCCTTCACTAGCGGGGCTGAATACGCAGTATTTT.

The chain uses TRBV11-2 and TRBJ1-2, with TRBD1 as a possible D gene (6 bases). There are 15 residues in the CDR3. Germline CDR1 and CDR2: SGHAT and FQNNGV. V was clipped by 0 bases and J by 2 bases, with 10 bases between them. CDR3 in DNA: TGTGCCAGCAGCTTAGATCGAGACAGGAACTATGGCTACACCTTC. This translates into CASSLDRDRNYGYTF.

This clonotype showed up just a few times. V gene TRBV4-3 combines with J gene TRBJ1-4, with 11 bases matching TRBD1. The CDR3 spans 17 residues. CDR1 is LGHNA and CDR2 is YSLEER in the germline V gene. V lost 4 bases to trimming and J lost 3 bases; unmatched junction nucleotides: 7. The CDR3 DNA reads as TGCGCCAGCAGCCTAGCCGGGACAGGGGGTGCTAATGAAAAACTGTTTTTT. Its protein is CASSLAGTGGANEKLFF.

V is TRBV18 and J is TRBJ2-5; D gene uncertain. The germline V gene has CDR1 KGHSH and CDR2 LQKENI. Trimming cost V 6 bases and J 0 bases, with 8 bases left between them. CDR3 length: 13 amino acids. The DNA for the CDR3 is TGTGCCAGCTCTGTCCCTTACCAAGAGACCCAGTACTTC. Its translation is CASSVPYQETQYF. The whole variable domain, remainder taken from reference TRBV18 and TRBJ2-5, is NAGVMQNPRHLVRRRGQEARLRCSPMKGHSHVYWYRQLPEEGLKFMVYLQKENIIDESGMPKERFSAEFPKEGPSILRIQQVVRGDSAAYFCASSVPYQETQYFGPGTRLLVL.

In its sample, this clonotype was seen a few times. The genes are TRBV14 and TRBJ2-1; D uncertain. Germline-derived CDR1 and CDR2 are SGHDN and FVKESK. V lost 0 bases, J lost 3 bases, and 6 bases lay in between. The CDR3 consists of 14 residues. The CDR3: CASSQEINYNEQFF. In nucleotides, the CDR3 is TGTGCCAGCAGCCAAGAGATAAACTACAATGAGCAGTTCTTC.

This clonotype has a count of ten or more. This sequence joins TRBV9 and TRBJ2-7; 13 positions agree with TRBD2. Germline values: CDR1 SGDLS, CDR2 YYNGEE. V lost 3 bases to trimming and J lost 0 bases; unmatched junction nucleotides: 6. This CDR3 has 17 residues. The CDR3 region has the DNA TGTGCCAGCAGCGCCGCGACTAGCGGGGGGTTCTCCTACGAGCAGTACTTC. It codes for CASSAATSGGFSYEQYF. The full variable domain, in which reference TRBV9 and TRBJ2-7 provide the parts outside the CDR3, is DSGVTQTPKHLITATGQRVTLRCSPRSGDLSVYWYQQSLDQGLQFLIQYYNGEERAKGNILERFSAQQFPDLHSELNLSSLELGDSALYFCASSAATSGGFSYEQYFGPGTRLTVT.

A few counts support this clonotype. This chain links TRBV6-6 with TRBJ2-7; weak D call: TRBD2 (6 bases). Per the germline V gene, CDR1 is MNHNY and CDR2 is SVGAGI (reference sequence). The length of the CDR3 is 12 residues. Trimming pared 4 bases from V and 6 bases from J, leaving 10 bases between. CDR3 nucleotide sequence: TGTGCCAGCAGTTCATCTAGCGCCGAGCAGTACTTC. Translation gives CASSSSSAEQYF.

The rearrangement links TRBV20-1 to TRBJ2-3; 12 bases fit TRBD2. V dropped 5 bases and J dropped 4; count of bases not matched to a gene: 1. In germline, CDR1 is DFQATT, CDR2 SNEGSKA (reference sequence). CDR3 length: 13 residues. The CDR3 DNA reads as TGCAGTGCTTCTAGCGGGGGGGCAGATACGCAGTATTTT. It specifies CSASSGGADTQYF.

This clonotype has more than one count but fewer than ten. A read error may produce the germline difference seen at one junction end. The rearrangement joins TRBV7-7 to TRBJ2-3, with D perhaps assigned TRBD1 or TRBD2 (5 bases each). Germline values: CDR1 SSHAT, CDR2 FNYEAQ (reference sequence). The CDR3 is 15 amino acids. This CDR3 reads CASSRDGLSTDTQYF. CDR3 DNA: TGTGCTAGCAGCCGGGACGGCCTTAGCACAGATACGCAGTATTTT.

V and J are TRBV29-1 and TRBJ1-1; D perhaps matches TRBD1 (5 bases). This CDR3 has 11 amino acids. The V gene lost 6 bases and the J gene lost 4 bases, with 9 bases spanning the gap. Per the germline V gene, CDR1 is SQVTM and CDR2 is ANQGSEA. The CDR3 is CSVRGVTEAFF. The CDR3, as DNA: TGCAGCGTGAGGGGTGTCACTGAAGCTTTCTTT.

This clonotype was counted at least ten times. Here the CDR3 DNA reads TGTGCCAGCAGCCAAGGGCCGGGATCGAACAATGAGCAGTTCTTC. Amino acid sequence: CASSQGPGSNNEQFF. V usage is TRBV3-2 and J usage is TRBJ2-1; the table's D call of TRBD1 was not tested on the DNA. TRBV3-2 is recorded as a pseudogene. CDR3 length equals 15 residues.

This clonotype has just a few counts. This sequence joins TRBV5-6 and TRBJ1-2; TRBD1 aligns across 9 bases. Germline CDR1 is SGHDT and CDR2 is YYEEEE. With V trimmed by 0 bases and J by 5 bases, 8 bases remained unmatched. The CDR3 runs 16 residues. The CDR3 here is CASSLASVGTGYGYTF. CDR3 nucleotide sequence: TGTGCCAGCAGCTTGGCCAGCGTCGGGACAGGGTATGGCTACACCTTC. The full variable domain, completed using reference TRBV5-6 and TRBJ1-2, is DAGVTQSPTHLIKTRGQQVTLRCSPKSGHDTVSWYQQALGQGPQFIFQYYEEEERQRGNFPDRFSGHQFPNYSSELNVNALLLGDSALYLCASSLASVGTGYGYTFGSGTRLTVV.